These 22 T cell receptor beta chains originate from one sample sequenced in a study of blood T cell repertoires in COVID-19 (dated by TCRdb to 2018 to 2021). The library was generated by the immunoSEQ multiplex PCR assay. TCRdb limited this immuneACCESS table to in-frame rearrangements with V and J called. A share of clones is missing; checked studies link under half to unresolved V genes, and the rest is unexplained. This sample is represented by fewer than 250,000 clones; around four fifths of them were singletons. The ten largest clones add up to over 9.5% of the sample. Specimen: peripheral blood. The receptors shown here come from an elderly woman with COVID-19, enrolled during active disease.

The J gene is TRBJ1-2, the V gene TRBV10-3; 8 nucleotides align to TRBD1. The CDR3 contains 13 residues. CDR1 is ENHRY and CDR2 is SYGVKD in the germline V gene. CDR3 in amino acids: CASRTGILDGYTF. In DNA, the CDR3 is TGTGCATCGAGGACAGGGATATTAGATGGCTACACCTTC.

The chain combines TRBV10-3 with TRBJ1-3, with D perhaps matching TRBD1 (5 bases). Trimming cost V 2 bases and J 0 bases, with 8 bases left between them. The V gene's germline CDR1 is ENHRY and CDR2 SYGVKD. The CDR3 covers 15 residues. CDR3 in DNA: TGTGCCATCAGTGAGAACAGGCGCTCTGGAAACACCATATATTTT. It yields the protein CAISENRRSGNTIYF.

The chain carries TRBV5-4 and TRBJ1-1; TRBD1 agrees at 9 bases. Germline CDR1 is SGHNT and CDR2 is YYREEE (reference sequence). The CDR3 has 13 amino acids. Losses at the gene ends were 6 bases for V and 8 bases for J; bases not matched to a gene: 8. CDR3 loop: CASKQGALGEAFF. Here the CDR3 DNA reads TGTGCCAGCAAACAGGGGGCGCTGGGGGAAGCTTTCTTT. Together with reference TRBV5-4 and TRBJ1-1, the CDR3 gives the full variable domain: ETGVTQSPTHLIKTRGQQVTLRCSSQSGHNTVSWYQQALGQGPQFIFQYYREEENGRGNFPPRFSGLQFPNYSSELNVNALELDDSALYLCASKQGALGEAFFGQGTRLTVV.

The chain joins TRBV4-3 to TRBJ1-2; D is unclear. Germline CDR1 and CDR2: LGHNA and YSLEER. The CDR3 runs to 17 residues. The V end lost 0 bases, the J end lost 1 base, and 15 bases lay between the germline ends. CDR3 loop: CASSQEPTKIFNYGYTF. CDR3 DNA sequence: TGCGCCAGCAGCCAAGAGCCCACAAAGATCTTTAACTATGGCTACACCTTC.

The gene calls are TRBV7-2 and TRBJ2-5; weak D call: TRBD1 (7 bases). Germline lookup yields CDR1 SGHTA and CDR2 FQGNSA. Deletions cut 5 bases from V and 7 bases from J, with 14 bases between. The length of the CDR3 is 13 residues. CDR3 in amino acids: CASSPNQGGTQYF. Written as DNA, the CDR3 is TGTGCCAGCAGCCCTAATCAGGGGGGGACCCAGTACTTC.

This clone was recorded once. CDR3 region: CASMANMNTEAFF. As DNA, the CDR3 is TGTGCCAGCATGGCAAACATGAACACTGAAGCTTTCTTT. This chain joins TRBV12-3 or TRBV12-4 and TRBJ1-1; D is undetermined. V was trimmed by 7 bases and J by 0 bases, leaving 9 bases between them. This CDR3 spans 13 amino acids.

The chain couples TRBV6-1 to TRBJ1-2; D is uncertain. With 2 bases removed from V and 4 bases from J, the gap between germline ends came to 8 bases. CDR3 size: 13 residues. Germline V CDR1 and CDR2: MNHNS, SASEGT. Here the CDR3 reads CASSESYSYGYTF. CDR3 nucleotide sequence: TGTGCCAGCAGTGAATCATACAGCTATGGCTACACCTTC.

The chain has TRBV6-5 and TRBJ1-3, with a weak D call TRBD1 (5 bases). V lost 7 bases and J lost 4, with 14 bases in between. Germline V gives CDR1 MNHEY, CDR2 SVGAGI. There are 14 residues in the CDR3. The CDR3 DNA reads TGTGCCAGCACCGCCCCGGGGGGGGGAAACACCATATATTTT. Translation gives CASTAPGGGNTIYF.

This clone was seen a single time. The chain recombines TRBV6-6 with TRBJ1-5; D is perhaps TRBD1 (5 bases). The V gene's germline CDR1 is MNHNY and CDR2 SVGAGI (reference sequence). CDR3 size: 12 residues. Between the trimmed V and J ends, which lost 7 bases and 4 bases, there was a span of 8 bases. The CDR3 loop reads CASTDSNQPQHF. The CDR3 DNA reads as TGTGCCAGCACTGACAGTAATCAGCCCCAGCATTTT.

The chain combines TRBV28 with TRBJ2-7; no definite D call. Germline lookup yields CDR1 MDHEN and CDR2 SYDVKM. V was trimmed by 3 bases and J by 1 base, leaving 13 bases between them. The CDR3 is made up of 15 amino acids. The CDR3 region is CASSFVTLGSYEQYF. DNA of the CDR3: TGTGCCAGCAGTTTCGTCACCCTAGGATCCTACGAGCAGTACTTC.

In DNA form, the CDR3 reads TGTGCCAGCAGCTTAGACGGGGGGTCTTTTTCGAGCTCCTACAATGAGCAGTTCTTC. Translating gives CASSLDGGSFSSSYNEQFF. This sequence joins TRBV7-2 and TRBJ2-1; 7 nucleotides line up with TRBD2. The CDR3 is 19 residues long. Germline V CDR1 and CDR2: SGHTA, FQGNSA. Germline trimming cut 1 base from V and 0 bases from J; bases unmatched to any gene: 12.

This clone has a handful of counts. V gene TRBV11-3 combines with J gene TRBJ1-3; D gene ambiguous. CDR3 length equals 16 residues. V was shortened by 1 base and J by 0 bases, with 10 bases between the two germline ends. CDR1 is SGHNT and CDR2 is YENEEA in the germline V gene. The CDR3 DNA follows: TGTGCCAGCAGCTTAGGAGGGTTGGACTCTGGAAACACCATATATTTT. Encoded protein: CASSLGGLDSGNTIYF.

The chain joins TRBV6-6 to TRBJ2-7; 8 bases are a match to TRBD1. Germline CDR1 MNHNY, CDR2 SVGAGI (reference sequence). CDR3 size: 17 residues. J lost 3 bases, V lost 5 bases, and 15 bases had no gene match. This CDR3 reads CASSHIPGTGVFYEQYV. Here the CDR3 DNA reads TGTGCCAGCAGTCACATTCCCGGGACAGGTGTTTTCTACGAGCAGTACGTC.

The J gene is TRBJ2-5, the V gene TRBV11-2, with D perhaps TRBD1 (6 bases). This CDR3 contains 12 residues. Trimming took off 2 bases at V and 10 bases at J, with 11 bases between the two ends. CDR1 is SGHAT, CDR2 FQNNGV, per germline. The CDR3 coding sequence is TGTGCCAGCAGCTTAAAAGGGGGTGGCCAGTACTTC. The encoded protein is CASSLKGGGQYF.

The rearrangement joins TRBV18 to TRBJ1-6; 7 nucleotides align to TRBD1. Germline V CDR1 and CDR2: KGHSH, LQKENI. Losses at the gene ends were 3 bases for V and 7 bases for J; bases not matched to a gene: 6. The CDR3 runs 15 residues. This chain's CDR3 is CASSPPGQPNSPLHF. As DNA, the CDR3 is TGTGCCAGCTCACCTCCGGGACAGCCCAATTCACCCCTCCACTTT.

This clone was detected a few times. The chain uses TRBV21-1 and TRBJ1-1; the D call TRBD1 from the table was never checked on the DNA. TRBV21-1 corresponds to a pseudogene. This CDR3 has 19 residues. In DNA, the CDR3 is TGTGCCAGCAGCAAAGAACCCCCCTTTAACAGGTTGGAGAACACTGAAGCTTTCTTT. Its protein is CASSKEPPFNRLENTEAFF.

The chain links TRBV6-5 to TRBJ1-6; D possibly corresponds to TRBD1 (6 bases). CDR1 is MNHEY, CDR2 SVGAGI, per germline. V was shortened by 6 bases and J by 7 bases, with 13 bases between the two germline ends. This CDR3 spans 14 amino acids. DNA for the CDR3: TGTGCCAGCAGACGGGGGGGCCCGAATTCACCCCTCCACTTT. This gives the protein CASRRGGPNSPLHF.

The CDR3 here is CASSLQGAGYGYTF. The DNA for the CDR3 is TGTGCCAGCAGTTTACAGGGGGCTGGCTATGGCTACACCTTC. The V and J genes are TRBV5-4 and TRBJ1-2; TRBD1 agrees at 9 bases. Trimming cost V 5 bases and J 4 bases; bases outside gene matches: 6. The CDR3 has 14 amino acids. From germline, CDR1 is SGHNT and CDR2 YYREEE (reference sequence). The full variable domain, its missing parts supplied by reference TRBV5-4 and TRBJ1-2, is ETGVTQSPTHLIKTRGQQVTLRCSSQSGHNTVSWYQQALGQGPQFIFQYYREEENGRGNFPPRFSGLQFPNYSSELNVNALELDDSALYLCASSLQGAGYGYTFGSGTRLTVV.

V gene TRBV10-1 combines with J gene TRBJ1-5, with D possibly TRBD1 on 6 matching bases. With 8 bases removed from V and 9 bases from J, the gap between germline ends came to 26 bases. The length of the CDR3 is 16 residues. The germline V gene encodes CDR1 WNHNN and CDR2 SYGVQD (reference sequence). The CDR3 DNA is TGCGCCAGCCTAAAGCTACTCCGGACAGCCCGCCGGCCCCAGCATTTT. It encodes CASLKLLRTARRPQHF.

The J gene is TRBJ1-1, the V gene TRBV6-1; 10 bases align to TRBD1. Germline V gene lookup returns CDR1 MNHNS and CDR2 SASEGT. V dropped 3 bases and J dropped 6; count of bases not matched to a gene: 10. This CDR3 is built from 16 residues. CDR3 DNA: TGTGCCAGCAGTGAGGTGACAGGGGGCGGGAAGGCTGAAGCTTTCTTT. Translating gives CASSEVTGGGKAEAFF.

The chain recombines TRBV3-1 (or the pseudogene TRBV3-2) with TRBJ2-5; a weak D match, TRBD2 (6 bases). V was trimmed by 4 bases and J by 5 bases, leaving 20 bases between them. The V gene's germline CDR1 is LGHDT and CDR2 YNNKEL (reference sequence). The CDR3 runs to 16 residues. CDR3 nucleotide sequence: TGTGCCAGCAGCCCTCCGGGCGGGAACATGGGTGAGACCCAGTACTTC. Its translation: CASSPPGGNMGETQYF.

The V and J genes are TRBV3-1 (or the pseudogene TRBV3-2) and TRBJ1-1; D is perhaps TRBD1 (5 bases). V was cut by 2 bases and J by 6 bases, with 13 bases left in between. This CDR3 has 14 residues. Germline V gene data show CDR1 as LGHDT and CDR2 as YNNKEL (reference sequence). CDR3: CASSQSGYLPEAFF. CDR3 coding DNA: TGTGCCAGCAGCCAATCAGGGTACCTCCCTGAAGCTTTCTTT.